Listed below are T cell receptor beta chains from one sample, sequenced in a study of blood T cell repertoires in COVID-19. Data came from immunoSEQ multiplex PCR; TCRdb stores just in-frame clones and leaves some out. The data show 300,000 to 500,000 clones, more than 75% seen once. The source material was PBMCs or T cells enriched from blood (not recorded which). The receptors originated from a woman aged 30 to 39 with acute COVID-19. Each CDR3 is given with its conserved first and last residue.

CDR3 length	V gene	J gene	CDR3 protein
14	TRBV18	TRBJ2-3	CASSPVAGSDTQYF
16	TRBV27	TRBJ1-6	CASSLEGTASNSPLHF
15	TRBV6-5	TRBJ1-3	CASSIQGAPGNTIYF
15	TRBV5-1	TRBJ1-5	CASRPGQGRSGPQHF
16	TRBV7-3	TRBJ2-3	CASSKITGARTDTQYF
15	TRBV7-7	TRBJ2-7	CASSREVASSYEQYF
14	TRBV2	TRBJ1-1	CASTRQGVGTEAFF
13	TRBV2	TRBJ1-1	CASTGQGRTEAFF
18	TRBV27	TRBJ2-7	CASSGAGRGGTTSYEQYF
14	TRBV24-1	TRBJ1-2	CATSSQQGNYGYTF
16	TRBV5-1	TRBJ1-1	CASSLEGREIGPGAFF
14	TRBV6-5	TRBJ2-7	CASRNRQGRDEQYF
17	TRBV5-6	TRBJ1-5	CASSSGQSRHGNQPQHF
14	TRBV2	TRBJ2-2	CASKFIGGTGELFF
14	TRBV27	TRBJ1-4	CASSSQIPGEKLFF
15	TRBV24-1	TRBJ1-5	CATSRAGASNQPQHF
14	TRBV5-4	TRBJ2-1	CASSLDREIAVQFF
15	TRBV19	TRBJ1-2	CASSIVGTTSYGYTF
12	TRBV7-9	TRBJ2-3	CASSYKTDTQYF
16	TRBV19	TRBJ2-3	CASSLIGPGGADTQYF
17	TRBV14	TRBJ2-3	CASSPPLRGASTDTQYF
18	TRBV9	TRBJ1-1	CASSETAGTGLSNTEAFF
14	TRBV27	TRBJ2-5	CASSSIYSQETQYF
13	TRBV12-3/TRBV12-4	TRBJ2-2	CASSIRGSGELFF
17	TRBV3-1/TRBV3-2	TRBJ2-1	CASSPRGGLAGNNEQFF
15	TRBV10-3	TRBJ2-3	CAIREGARGTDTQYF
15	TRBV11-2	TRBJ1-2	CASSLARGGIYGYTF
16	TRBV9	TRBJ1-3	CASSVGSGRAGNTIYF
15	TRBV14	TRBJ1-2	CASSQDRRGNYGYTF
16	TRBV5-1	TRBJ2-3	CASSSGLAKSTDTQYF
14	TRBV12-5	TRBJ1-1	CASGLGGTNTEAFF
17	TRBV11-3	TRBJ2-7	CASSLEKFSDREGEQYF
15	TRBV19	TRBJ1-1	CASSIGGGWETEAFF
15	TRBV5-1	TRBJ2-2	CASSLVLENTGELFF
18	TRBV7-9	TRBJ2-3	CASSPRSSSGHSTDTQYF
14	TRBV5-1	TRBJ2-5	CASRSAGDQETQYF